Reported below is one T cell receptor beta chain. The specificity of this receptor is unknown. Base quality data are lacking; no much larger clone is found one base away. The data were obtained in a study of blood T cells in healthy people across ages (dated by TCRdb to 2013 to 2016). For the study in its entirety: In model experiments, roughly one uniquely barcoded TCR beta cDNA molecule per two T cells was captured by template switching. Four age groups were formed from the donors: young (average around 15 years), middle-aged (approximately 41), aged (roughly 56) and long-lived (around 80). The study analyzed two additional independent replicas of 1 million unique cDNA reads from the same blood draw for two donors, one aged 18 to 30 and one aged 80 or older. The study measured age-related changes in TCR beta repertoire diversity using deep sequencing normalized with unique cDNA molecular identifiers. Donors of different ages were randomly distributed across sequencing lanes to avoid experimental bias.

The library was built by means of 5' RACE. The sequencing machine was an Illumina HiSeq 2500. A second about 7 to 11 cycle PCR used a sample-barcoded 5' primer and a J-beta primer mix. Each TCR beta cDNA molecule received a unique molecular identifier from a template-switch 5' adaptor carrying 12 random nucleotides. At least 2.5 million CDR3-containing paired-end reads were obtained from each sample. First-strand cDNA synthesis was performed from all RNA using the Mint cDNA synthesis kit, with priming by a TRBC-specific oligonucleotide. After uracil-DNA glycosylase treatment, a first 18-cycle PCR used universal primers M1SS and BC2_uni_R on all cDNA. For the original study's pipeline: Each sample was normalized by randomly selecting 1 million high-quality reads, each carrying a distinct molecular identifier. Reads with shared molecular identifiers were discarded instead of being binned into consensus sequences. MiTCR, with a Q25 quality threshold and the strictest error-elimination algorithm, was used for CDR3 identification, clonotype clustering and error correction. A nonparametric unseen species model using Euler transformation provided a lower-bound estimate of total TCR beta diversity. TCRdb reworked the public reads: Q25 trimming with fastp, MiXCR clone assembly, productive beta chains retained. Entries that share a CDR3 protein sequence are merged under the most common genes and DNA. TCRdb's processing, not the authors', yielded these V and J calls. The sample table records around 940,000 distinct CDR3 sequences; roughly 51% of these occur just once. The top ten constitute about 21% of the sample.

Overall study results and their limits: Because the CMV infection status of the donors was unknown, age-related changes in expanded clonotypes may potentially have been confounded. Compared with the aged group, more naive CD4+ T cells, fewer expanded clones and increased TCR diversity were shown by the long-lived group, suggesting age selection. Observed TCR beta diversity per million T cells fell roughly linearly with age, and a significant reduction was already apparent by age around 40. There was a strong correlation between observed TCR beta diversity and the percentage of naive T cells measured by flow cytometry. Estimates of total diversity based on one million sequenced T cells were considered lower bounds and underestimates. Bulk unsorted PBMC profiling prevented conclusive comparison of naive and antigen-experienced compartments.

V is cut back by 5 bases and J by 6 bases, with 7 bases in the junction unmatched. The germline V gene sets CDR1 to MNHNS and CDR2 to SASEGT. The CDR3 goes from the cysteine to the phenylalanine over 15 residues. Only the CDR3 portion is preserved as DNA: 45 bases, with reading frame beginning at the first base. Donors were 35 to 40 systemically healthy Caucasian individuals from Russia aged about 6 to 100 years. Each donor gave ten milliliters of peripheral blood, collected into EDTA-treated Vacutainer tubes. Ficoll-Paque density-gradient centrifugation was used to isolate PBMCs, with at least 7 million per sample. Total RNA, at least 6 micrograms per sample, was extracted from PBMCs with Trizol reagent. Naive CD45RAhigh/CD27high T cell percentages were measured by flow cytometry on a PBMC aliquot from every donor.

The sequence links TRBV6-1 to TRBJ2-1; 10 bases in the middle match TRBD1. The TCR was taken from a woman aged 55-70 years in good health. Sequenced input: blood. This receptor has the CDR3 CASSSRTGGFNEQFF. The nucleotide sequence reads as follows: TGTGCCAGCAGTTCGAGGACAGGGGGTTTCAATGAGCAGTTCTTC.